The 27 T cell receptor beta chains reported below all come from one sample, sequenced in a study of T cells after yellow fever vaccination. TCRdb re-derived calls from the 5' RACE reads in MiXCR, one entry per CDR3 protein. This repertoire shows 610,000 or so distinct CDR3 sequences, 9% to 15% found once; its top ten account for about 15%. This sample comprised PBMCs, obtained on the day of the yellow fever booster vaccination. These TCRs come from a man aged 25-40 years who received the YFV17D yellow fever vaccine.

The chain has TRBV6-5 and TRBJ1-6; D is unclear. The CDR3 runs to 12 residues. V was clipped by 1 base and J by 5 bases, with 0 bases between them. The germline V gene has CDR1 MNHEY and CDR2 SVGAGI. This chain's CDR3 is CASSYYNSPLHF. The CDR3 DNA reads as TGTGCCAGCAGTTACTATAATTCACCCCTCCACTTT.

The rearrangement uses TRBV12-3 or TRBV12-4 and TRBJ2-7; TRBD1 is a possible D gene (5 bases). V was shortened by 6 bases and J by 7 bases, with 16 bases between the two germline ends. The CDR3 sequence is 13 residues long. CDR3 loop: CASSPTVSGEQYF. The CDR3 DNA reads as TGTGCCAGCAGCCCGACAGTCTCTGGGGAGCAGTACTTC.

This clonotype was recorded a few times. The chain carries TRBV15 and TRBJ2-3; D gene uncertain. Germline V lookup: CDR1 LNHNV, CDR2 YYDKDF (reference sequence). The CDR3 contains 15 residues. Deletions cut 0 bases from V and 2 bases from J, with 9 bases between. The CDR3 DNA reads as TGTGCCACCAGCAGAGATATCGTGTACACAGATACGCAGTATTTT. Its protein is CATSRDIVYTDTQYF.

This clonotype was observed a few times. The V and J genes are TRBV27 and TRBJ2-7; D is ambiguous. Trimming pared 6 bases from V and 5 bases from J, leaving 23 bases between. The CDR3 extends over 16 amino acids. Germline V gene lookup returns CDR1 MNHEY and CDR2 SMNVEV (reference sequence). The CDR3 here is CASRFLWTSSPNEQYF. CDR3 coding DNA: TGTGCCAGCAGATTTTTATGGACGTCAAGCCCCAACGAGCAGTACTTC.

This clonotype was picked up a small number of times. The V call is TRBV7-7, the J call TRBJ2-5; tentatively, D is TRBD2 (6 bases). The CDR3 extends over 16 amino acids. The ends were cut back, 5 bases at V and 1 base at J, with 17 bases in the middle. Germline-derived CDR1 and CDR2 are SSHAT and FNYEAQ (reference sequence). CDR3 sequence: CASSRKIAAPQETQYF. CDR3 DNA sequence: TGTGCCAGCAGCCGTAAAATAGCGGCACCCCAAGAGACCCAGTACTTC.

The rearrangement links TRBV14 to TRBJ2-1, with unresolved D. The CDR3 is 13 amino acids. V lost 1 base and J 5 bases, leaving 6 bases between the germline ends. Germline lookup yields CDR1 SGHDN and CDR2 FVKESK. The DNA for the CDR3 is TGTGCCAGCAGCCAAGGGACCAACAATGAGCAGTTCTTC. Amino acids: CASSQGTNNEQFF.

The chain is built from TRBV7-9 and TRBJ2-1; 7 nucleotides line up with TRBD2. The V gene's germline CDR1 is SEHNR and CDR2 FQNEAQ (reference sequence). V trimming: 8 bases; J trimming: 4 bases; junction bases outside the gene matches: 5. There are 13 residues in the CDR3. CDR3: CASVAGVYNEQFF. CDR3 DNA: TGTGCCAGCGTCGCGGGAGTGTACAATGAGCAGTTCTTC.

J is TRBJ2-1 and V is TRBV20-1; TRBD2 agrees at 8 bases. Germline V CDR1 and CDR2: DFQATT, SNEGSKA (reference sequence). The CDR3 extends over 16 amino acids. The V and J ends lost 1 base and 6 bases, in that order; junction bases with no gene match: 11. CDR3: CSARVIGTRGGNEQFF. In DNA form, the CDR3 reads TGCAGTGCTAGAGTCATCGGGACTAGAGGTGGCAATGAGCAGTTCTTC.

This clonotype was seen more than once but under ten times. This chain uses TRBV19 with TRBJ2-2; weak D call: TRBD1 (6 bases). Germline V gene lookup returns CDR1 LNHDA and CDR2 SQIVND (reference sequence). The V gene lost 7 bases and the J gene lost 6 bases, with 15 bases spanning the gap. The CDR3 has 14 residues. The CDR3 is CASNRFRGSGELFF. The CDR3 nucleotides are TGTGCCAGTAACCGTTTCAGGGGCTCCGGGGAGCTGTTTTTT. The complete variable domain, with remaining parts taken from reference TRBV19 and TRBJ2-2, reads DGGITQSPKYLFRKEGQNVTLSCEQNLNHDAMYWYRQDPGQGLRLIYYSQIVNDFQKGDIAEGYSVSREKKESFPLTVTSAQKNPTAFYLCASNRFRGSGELFFGEGSRLTVL.

This clonotype was recorded a few times. This chain links TRBV4-3 with TRBJ2-7; D ambiguous. There are 16 residues in the CDR3. The germline gives CDR1 LGHNA, CDR2 YSLEER. Trimming took 0 bases from V and 6 from J, leaving 18 bases between them. CDR3 bases: TGCGCCAGCAGCCAAGAAGAACTAAACCCAGCTAGCGAGCAGTACTTC. As protein: CASSQEELNPASEQYF.

This clonotype was found a few times. The chain has TRBV12-3 or TRBV12-4 and TRBJ2-7; 7 positions agree with TRBD2. Trimming at V came to 6 bases and at J to 2 bases, leaving 7 bases not matched to a gene. The CDR3 covers 14 residues. The CDR3 DNA sequence: TGTGCCAGCAGGCTTTCGGGGGGAACCTACGAGCAGTACTTC. Its translation: CASRLSGGTYEQYF.

This clonotype showed up many times. The CDR3 region has the DNA TGTGCCAGCAGCGAGACTAGCGGGAGATTCCAGAACGAGCAGTACTTC. It encodes CASSETSGRFQNEQYF. V gene TRBV11-2 combines with J gene TRBJ2-7; 12 nucleotides line up with TRBD2. The V gene's germline CDR1 is SGHAT and CDR2 FQNNGV. The length of the CDR3 is 16 residues. The ends lost 5 bases at V and 5 bases at J; junction bases unmatched: 10.

J is TRBJ2-2 and V is TRBV12-3 or TRBV12-4, with TRBD2 identical over 14 bases. V shed 6 bases and J 7 bases; nucleotides not matched to a gene: 7. The CDR3 consists of 16 residues. CDR3 nucleotides: TGTGCCAGCAGCCCGGGACTAGCGGGAGTTAGCGGGGAGCTGTTTTTT. Translation: CASSPGLAGVSGELFF.

This clonotype was picked up a small number of times. The rearrangement joins TRBV7-9 to TRBJ2-7; tentatively, D is TRBD1 (6 bases). The V gene's germline CDR1 is SEHNR and CDR2 FQNEAQ (reference sequence). V dropped 5 bases and J dropped 1 base, with 12 bases sitting between them. The CDR3 contains 14 residues. CDR3 DNA sequence: TGTGCCAGCAGCCCAGGGGATCGGTCCTACGAGCAGTACTTC. Its translation: CASSPGDRSYEQYF.

The chain links TRBV5-1 to TRBJ2-6; D call uncertain. The V gene's germline CDR1 is SGHRS and CDR2 YFSETQ. The V end was cut by 4 bases, the J end by 4 bases, with 15 bases between. This CDR3 comprises 16 residues. The CDR3 DNA reads TGCGCCAGCAGCCCGCTTGGCACCGCCGGGGCCAACGTCCTGACTTTC. Translating gives CASSPLGTAGANVLTF.

The rearrangement uses TRBV29-1 and TRBJ2-1; possible D gene TRBD2, 5 bases. This CDR3 has 12 residues. The V and J ends lost 7 bases and 4 bases respectively, with 11 bases between them. CDR1 is SQVTM and CDR2 is ANQGSEA in the germline V gene. CDR3 nucleotides: TGCAGCGGAGATAGAGGGTACAATGAGCAGTTCTTC. It yields the protein CSGDRGYNEQFF.

The chain employs TRBV5-1 and TRBJ2-4; no clear D. Germline V CDR1 and CDR2: SGHRS, YFSETQ. CDR3 length: 14 amino acids. V lost 1 base and J 7 bases, leaving 12 bases between the germline ends. The CDR3 spells CASSLLLSANIQYF. The CDR3 region has the DNA TGCGCCAGCAGCTTGTTACTGAGTGCGAACATTCAGTACTTC.

The gene calls are TRBV21-1 and TRBJ1-5. TRBV21-1 is deemed a pseudogene. CDR3 size: 13 residues. The CDR3 nucleotides read TGTGCCAGCAGCAAAGTCACAGAACAGCCCCAGCATTTT. It encodes CASSKVTEQPQHF.

This clonotype has at least ten counts. V and J are TRBV12-5 and TRBJ1-2; the D is unclear. Trimming took 11 bases from V and 3 from J, leaving 13 bases between them. This CDR3 has 12 residues. The germline gives CDR1 LGHNT, CDR2 FRNRAP. CDR3 coding DNA: TGTGCTGTCCCTGGGGTCTACTATGGCTACACCTTC. Its protein is CAVPGVYYGYTF.

In this sample, this clonotype turned up a few times. V is TRBV6-5 and J is TRBJ2-7; D not certain. Germline assignment: CDR1 MNHEY and CDR2 SVGAGI. This CDR3 comprises 15 residues. V was pared by 0 bases and J by 6 bases, with 15 bases between. CDR3 nucleotide sequence: TGTGCCAGCAGTTACTCTGTGGGATCCCCCGGCGAGCAGTACTTC. It yields the protein CASSYSVGSPGEQYF.

In this sample, this clonotype turned up once. The V call is TRBV28, the J call TRBJ1-5; 9 nucleotides align to TRBD1. The germline V gene encodes CDR1 MDHEN and CDR2 SYDVKM. The length of the CDR3 is 16 residues. V lost 5 bases and J lost 4; bases outside the gene matches: 9. Here the CDR3 DNA reads TGTGCCAGCAGTAAACGGACAGGGGCTCGGAATCAGCCCCAGCATTTT. Its protein is CASSKRTGARNQPQHF.

The chain joins TRBV7-8 to TRBJ2-5; D gene unclear. CDR3 length equals 13 residues. Trimming cost V 5 bases and J 3 bases, with 10 bases left between them. The germline CDR1 and CDR2 sequences are SGHVS and FQNEAQ. The CDR3 here is CASSRLPEETQYF. The CDR3 DNA reads TGTGCCAGCAGCCGACTTCCGGAAGAGACCCAGTACTTC.

This clonotype was seen a handful of times. This chain uses TRBV2 with TRBJ1-5; TRBD1 aligns across 9 bases. The junction had 12 bases not matched to a gene; V was cut back by 2 bases and J by 4 bases. The CDR3 loop spans 18 amino acids. Germline V gene lookup returns CDR1 SNHLY and CDR2 FYNNEI. DNA for the CDR3: TGTGCCAGCAGTGAATGGATAACCACAGGGGGCGAGAATCAGCCCCAGCATTTT. Translation gives CASSEWITTGGENQPQHF.

The table lists this clonotype with a few counts. The chain couples TRBV9 to TRBJ2-3; the D gene is possibly TRBD2 (6 bases). The CDR3 spans 14 residues. V was pared by 5 bases and J by 0 bases, with 10 bases between. CDR1 and CDR2 from the germline V gene are SGDLS and YYNGEE. CDR3 loop: CASSSSVSTDTQYF. The CDR3 region has the DNA TGTGCCAGCAGTTCTAGCGTAAGCACAGATACGCAGTATTTT.

This clonotype was detected a few times. The CDR3 DNA is TGTGCCAGTATGACGAGCGCAAACACCGGGGAGCTGTTTTTT. As protein: CASMTSANTGELFF. The chain couples TRBV25-1 to TRBJ2-2; D is uncertain. The V end lost 9 bases, the J end lost 2 bases, and 13 bases lay between the germline ends. The length of the CDR3 is 14 residues. The germline V gene encodes CDR1 MGHDK and CDR2 SYGVNS.

The chain employs TRBV6-2 or TRBV6-3 and TRBJ2-7, with 10 bases aligning to TRBD2. Germline trimming cut 7 bases from V and 6 bases from J; bases unmatched to any gene: 9. The germline V gene encodes CDR1 MNHEY and CDR2 SVGEGT. This CDR3 is 14 amino acids long. The CDR3 DNA reads as TGTGCCAGCACGCTCACCCTAGCGGGAGTCGAGCAGTACTTC. Translation gives CASTLTLAGVEQYF.

The chain has TRBV27 and TRBJ1-6, with TRBD1 matching over 8 bases. The CDR3 runs 14 residues. Germline-derived CDR1 and CDR2 are MNHEY and SMNVEV (reference sequence). The trim removed 3 bases at V and 7 bases at J, leaving 2 bases unmatched. CDR3 residues: CASSFDRGNSPLHF. CDR3 DNA: TGTGCCAGCAGTTTTGACAGGGGAAATTCACCCCTCCACTTT.